A single sample is the source of the 25 T cell receptor beta chains below, sequenced in a study of T cells after yellow fever vaccination. TCRdb passed the 5' RACE reads through MiXCR, listing each CDR3 protein once. The table lists some 340,000 distinct CDR3 sequences, 4.1% of them singletons, with about 22% in the top ten. Sample: PBMCs, taken 5 days after the yellow fever booster vaccination. These receptor sequences come from a man between 18 and 35 years old who received the YFV17D yellow fever vaccine.

This clonotype was seen a few times. The gene calls are TRBV7-9 and TRBJ2-2; 8 bases align to TRBD2. CDR3 size: 16 residues. CDR1 and CDR2 (germline): SEHNR, FQNEAQ (reference sequence). The trim removed 5 bases at V and 5 bases at J, leaving 10 bases unmatched. CDR3 in amino acids: CASSPAPGGPTGELFF. DNA of the CDR3: TGTGCCAGCAGCCCCGCCCCGGGGGGGCCAACCGGGGAGCTGTTTTTT.

The CDR3 loop reads CASSPLQGWNEQFF. CDR3 DNA sequence: TGTGCCAGCAGCCCCCTCCAGGGGTGGAATGAGCAGTTCTTC. The V gene is TRBV7-2, the J gene TRBJ2-1; a weak D match, TRBD1 (6 bases). The CDR3 extends over 14 amino acids. Trimming left V 5 bases short and J 7 bases short, with 15 bases between. Germline V gene lookup returns CDR1 SGHTA and CDR2 FQGNSA.

This clonotype was picked up many times. The chain couples TRBV9 to TRBJ2-5; possible D gene TRBD1, 6 bases. V lost 4 bases and J lost 6, with 13 bases in between. From germline, CDR1 is SGDLS and CDR2 YYNGEE. This CDR3 is 13 amino acids long. CDR3 loop: CASSPGTGQTQYF. The CDR3 DNA reads as TGTGCCAGCAGCCCCGGCACAGGGCAGACCCAGTACTTC.

The table lists this clonotype with a few counts. DNA of the CDR3: TGTGCCAGCAGCGAAGGACACATGAACACTGAAGCTTTCTTT. It translates to CASSEGHMNTEAFF. The chain links TRBV9 to TRBJ1-1, with a weak D call TRBD1 (5 bases). Looked up from germline, CDR1 is SGDLS and CDR2 is YYNGEE. V dropped 3 bases and J dropped 0 bases, with 9 bases sitting between them. This CDR3 comprises 14 residues.

This clonotype showed up many times. The chain has TRBV7-6 and TRBJ1-5; 10 bases agree with TRBD1. Germline V lookup: CDR1 SGHVS, CDR2 FNYEAQ. The ends lost 5 bases at V and 4 bases at J; junction bases unmatched: 2. This CDR3 spans 14 amino acids. The CDR3 coding sequence is TGTGCCAGCAGCGCGGACAGGGGGAATCAGCCCCAGCATTTT. Translation gives CASSADRGNQPQHF.

This clonotype has more than one count but fewer than ten. The V gene is TRBV7-9, the J gene TRBJ2-1; 10 nucleotides agree with TRBD1. J lost 13 bases, V lost 5 bases, and 14 bases had no gene match. The V gene's germline CDR1 is SEHNR and CDR2 FQNEAQ (reference sequence). The CDR3 is 15 amino acids. The CDR3: CASSPPRDRGPVQFF. The CDR3 nucleotides read TGTGCCAGCAGCCCTCCCAGGGACAGGGGTCCCGTTCAGTTCTTC.

This clonotype was recorded at least ten times. The chain couples TRBV7-2 to TRBJ1-1; unclear D gene. The V gene's germline CDR1 is SGHTA and CDR2 FQGNSA. V was trimmed by 2 bases and J by 1 base, leaving 5 bases between them. CDR3 length: 13 residues. This CDR3 is CASSLIQNTEAFF. CDR3 coding DNA: TGTGCCAGCAGCTTAATACAGAACACTGAAGCTTTCTTT.

This clonotype has a count of ten or more. V usage is TRBV7-2 and J usage is TRBJ2-5, with D perhaps matching TRBD2 (5 bases). CDR3 length: 14 residues. V was pared by 5 bases and J by 5 bases, with 15 bases between. The germline CDR1 and CDR2 sequences are SGHTA and FQGNSA. The DNA for the CDR3 is TGTGCCAGCAGCCAGTGGTCTAGCATCGAGACCCAGTACTTC. Its translation is CASSQWSSIETQYF. The full variable domain, completed using reference TRBV7-2 and TRBJ2-5, is GAGVSQSPSNKVTEKGKDVELRCDPISGHTALYWYRQSLGQGLEFLIYFQGNSAPDKSGLPSDRFSAERTGGSVSTLTIQRTQQEDSAVYLCASSQWSSIETQYFGPGTRLLVL.

This clonotype was observed a few times. V is TRBV20-1 and J is TRBJ2-3; 8 bases align to TRBD2. The ends lost 8 bases at V and 13 bases at J; junction bases unmatched: 11. The CDR3 covers 11 residues. Per the germline V gene, CDR1 is DFQATT and CDR2 is SNEGSKA (reference sequence). CDR3 sequence reads: CSSRGGAREYF. CDR3 in DNA: TGCAGTTCTCGGGGGGGGGCACGCGAGTATTTT.

CDR3 sequence reads: CASSLVWTLAGGLAGNEQFF. The CDR3 nucleotides are TGTGCCAGCAGCTTAGTGTGGACGTTGGCGGGGGGGCTTGCAGGCAATGAGCAGTTCTTC. The chain employs TRBV7-2 and TRBJ2-1; 9 positions match TRBD2. V lost 1 base, J lost 6 bases, and 19 bases stayed unmatched. Germline assignment: CDR1 SGHTA and CDR2 FQGNSA. The CDR3 length is 20 residues.

This clonotype was recorded many times. This chain connects TRBV4-1 to TRBJ2-1, with D maybe TRBD2 (6 bases). Germline CDR1 reads MGHRA; CDR2 reads YSYEKL. The CDR3 extends over 13 amino acids. Trimming pared 4 bases from V and 5 bases from J, leaving 9 bases between. CDR3 DNA sequence: TGCGCCAGCAGCCGGGACTGGGACAATGAGCAGTTCTTC. Its translation is CASSRDWDNEQFF.

Many counts were recorded for this clonotype. The chain couples TRBV4-1 to TRBJ1-1; D is ambiguous. The CDR3 runs 15 residues. Trimming shortened V by 0 bases and J by 1 base, and 9 bases separated the two germline ends. Germline V gene sequence: CDR1 MGHRA, CDR2 YSYEKL. The DNA for the CDR3 is TGCGCCAGCAGCCAAGAATGGCGGAGGAACACTGAAGCTTTCTTT. It yields the protein CASSQEWRRNTEAFF.

The table lists this clonotype with many counts. CDR3 protein: CASSYLDWEAFF. The CDR3 DNA follows: TGTGCCAGCAGTTATCTTGACTGGGAAGCTTTCTTT. The chain employs TRBV7-9 and TRBJ1-1; D is undetermined. Trimming removed 6 bases from V and 8 bases from J, with 13 bases in between. Germline CDR1 and CDR2: SEHNR and FQNEAQ (reference sequence). The CDR3 totals 12 residues.

This clonotype was recorded at least ten times. The V call is TRBV27, the J call TRBJ1-3; possibly TRBD1 for D (6 bases). Trimming pared 7 bases from V and 4 bases from J, leaving 11 bases between. Germline V lookup: CDR1 MNHEY, CDR2 SMNVEV (reference sequence). The length of the CDR3 is 13 residues. The CDR3 region has the DNA TGTGCCAGCAAACCGACAGGCGGAAACACCATATATTTT. Translated: CASKPTGGNTIYF.

This clonotype has ten or more counts. The V and J genes are TRBV7-9 and TRBJ1-5; a weak D match, TRBD1 (6 bases). Germline V gene sequence: CDR1 SEHNR, CDR2 FQNEAQ (reference sequence). V was clipped by 2 bases and J by 0 bases, with 20 bases between them. The length of the CDR3 is 19 residues. In nucleotides, the CDR3 is TGTGCCAGCAGCTTATTAGGCGGCGGGGGCGAAAATAGCAATCAGCCCCAGCATTTT. Encoded protein: CASSLLGGGGENSNQPQHF.

This clonotype has more than one count but fewer than ten. The rearrangement joins TRBV20-1 to TRBJ1-1, with TRBD1 identical over 8 bases. After removal of 0 bases from V and 1 base from J, the junction contained 4 bases not matched to a gene. Germline V gives CDR1 DFQATT, CDR2 SNEGSKA (reference sequence). This CDR3 contains 15 residues. The CDR3 is CSARDDRGRNTEAFF. DNA for the CDR3: TGCAGTGCTAGAGATGACAGGGGTCGGAACACTGAAGCTTTCTTT.

This clonotype occurred a few times. The chain links TRBV20-1 to TRBJ1-1, with no clear D. Germline loops: CDR1 DFQATT, CDR2 SNEGSKA (reference sequence). V lost 0 bases and J 5 bases, leaving 16 bases between the germline ends. The CDR3 extends over 15 amino acids. CDR3 in amino acids: CSARDPPGVETEAFF. DNA for the CDR3: TGCAGTGCTAGAGACCCTCCGGGTGTAGAAACTGAAGCTTTCTTT.

This clonotype was detected only a few times. This sequence joins TRBV12-3 or TRBV12-4 and TRBJ1-2; D perhaps matches TRBD1 (5 bases). The CDR3 spans 16 residues. V lost 6 bases to trimming and J lost 5 bases, with 22 bases between them. CDR3 coding DNA: TGTGCCAGCAGCCACGGGGCTATTCTTGCCTGGTATGGCTACACCTTC. Its protein product is CASSHGAILAWYGYTF.

Many counts were recorded for this clonotype. This rearrangement joins TRBV9 to TRBJ1-1; 7 bases match TRBD1. The CDR3 totals 16 residues. The V gene's germline CDR1 is SGDLS and CDR2 YYNGEE. After removal of 3 bases from V and 7 bases from J, the junction contained 15 bases not matched to a gene. In DNA form, the CDR3 reads TGTGCCAGCAGCGCCGACCTTAGAACAGGGGTCGGTGAAGCTTTCTTT. Protein: CASSADLRTGVGEAFF. Supplemented by reference TRBV9 and TRBJ1-1, the full variable domain reads DSGVTQTPKHLITATGQRVTLRCSPRSGDLSVYWYQQSLDQGLQFLIQYYNGEERAKGNILERFSAQQFPDLHSELNLSSLELGDSALYFCASSADLRTGVGEAFFGQGTRLTVV.

CDR3: CASSPRGEPNEKLFF. For the CDR3, the DNA is TGCGCCAGCAGCCCCCGGGGGGAACCTAATGAAAAACTGTTTTTT. The rearrangement links TRBV4-1 to TRBJ1-4; D might be TRBD1 (5 bases). Trimming removed 4 bases from V and 3 bases from J, with 12 bases in between. Germline V gene sequence: CDR1 MGHRA, CDR2 YSYEKL. The CDR3 is made up of 15 amino acids.

The gene calls are TRBV7-8 and TRBJ2-3, with no clear D. Deletions cut 4 bases from V and 4 bases from J, with 6 bases between. Germline CDR1 reads SGHVS; CDR2 reads FQNEAQ. The length of the CDR3 is 12 residues. The CDR3 sequence: CASSWSADTQYF. CDR3 DNA sequence: TGTGCCAGCAGCTGGTCCGCAGATACGCAGTATTTT.

This clonotype was picked up a small number of times. V gene TRBV3-1 combines with J gene TRBJ2-5; a weak D match, TRBD2 (5 bases). V lost 5 bases to trimming and J lost 5 bases, with 9 bases between them. The germline CDR1 and CDR2 sequences are LGHDT and YNNKEL (reference sequence). The CDR3 is made up of 12 amino acids. CDR3 sequence: CASSYEGETQYF. In DNA form, the CDR3 reads TGTGCCAGCAGCTACGAGGGCGAGACCCAGTACTTC.

The sample holds many counts of this clonotype. This CDR3 is CASTQNSYNSPLHF. DNA of the CDR3: TGTGCCAGCACTCAGAACTCCTATAATTCACCCCTCCACTTT. This chain connects TRBV12-3 or TRBV12-4 to TRBJ1-6; D is uncertain. This CDR3 contains 14 residues. V lost 7 bases and J 0 bases, leaving 7 bases between the germline ends.

This clonotype was recorded at least ten times. The chain has TRBV29-1 and TRBJ2-5; D uncertain. This CDR3 is built from 13 residues. Germline V gene sequence: CDR1 SQVTM, CDR2 ANQGSEA. The V end lost 1 base, the J end lost 5 bases, and 11 bases lay between the germline ends. In nucleotides, the CDR3 is TGCAGCGTTGAAGGCAGACATGCGGAGACCCAGTACTTC. Translated, it gives CSVEGRHAETQYF.

There are many counts of this clonotype. This sequence joins TRBV14 and TRBJ1-2; TRBD1 agrees at 7 bases. V gave up 6 bases and J gave up 7 bases; unmatched junction bases: 5. Germline CDR1 and CDR2: SGHDN and FVKESK. The CDR3 sequence is 12 residues long. The CDR3 protein is CASSQTGFGYTF. The CDR3 region has the DNA TGTGCCAGCAGTCAGACAGGGTTTGGCTACACCTTC. The entire variable domain, with the rest obtained from reference TRBV14 and TRBJ1-2, is as follows: EAGVTQFPSHSVIEKGQTVTLRCDPISGHDNLYWYRRVMGKEIKFLLHFVKESKQDESGMPNNRFLAERTGGTYSTLKVQPAELEDSGVYFCASSQTGFGYTFGSGTRLTVV.